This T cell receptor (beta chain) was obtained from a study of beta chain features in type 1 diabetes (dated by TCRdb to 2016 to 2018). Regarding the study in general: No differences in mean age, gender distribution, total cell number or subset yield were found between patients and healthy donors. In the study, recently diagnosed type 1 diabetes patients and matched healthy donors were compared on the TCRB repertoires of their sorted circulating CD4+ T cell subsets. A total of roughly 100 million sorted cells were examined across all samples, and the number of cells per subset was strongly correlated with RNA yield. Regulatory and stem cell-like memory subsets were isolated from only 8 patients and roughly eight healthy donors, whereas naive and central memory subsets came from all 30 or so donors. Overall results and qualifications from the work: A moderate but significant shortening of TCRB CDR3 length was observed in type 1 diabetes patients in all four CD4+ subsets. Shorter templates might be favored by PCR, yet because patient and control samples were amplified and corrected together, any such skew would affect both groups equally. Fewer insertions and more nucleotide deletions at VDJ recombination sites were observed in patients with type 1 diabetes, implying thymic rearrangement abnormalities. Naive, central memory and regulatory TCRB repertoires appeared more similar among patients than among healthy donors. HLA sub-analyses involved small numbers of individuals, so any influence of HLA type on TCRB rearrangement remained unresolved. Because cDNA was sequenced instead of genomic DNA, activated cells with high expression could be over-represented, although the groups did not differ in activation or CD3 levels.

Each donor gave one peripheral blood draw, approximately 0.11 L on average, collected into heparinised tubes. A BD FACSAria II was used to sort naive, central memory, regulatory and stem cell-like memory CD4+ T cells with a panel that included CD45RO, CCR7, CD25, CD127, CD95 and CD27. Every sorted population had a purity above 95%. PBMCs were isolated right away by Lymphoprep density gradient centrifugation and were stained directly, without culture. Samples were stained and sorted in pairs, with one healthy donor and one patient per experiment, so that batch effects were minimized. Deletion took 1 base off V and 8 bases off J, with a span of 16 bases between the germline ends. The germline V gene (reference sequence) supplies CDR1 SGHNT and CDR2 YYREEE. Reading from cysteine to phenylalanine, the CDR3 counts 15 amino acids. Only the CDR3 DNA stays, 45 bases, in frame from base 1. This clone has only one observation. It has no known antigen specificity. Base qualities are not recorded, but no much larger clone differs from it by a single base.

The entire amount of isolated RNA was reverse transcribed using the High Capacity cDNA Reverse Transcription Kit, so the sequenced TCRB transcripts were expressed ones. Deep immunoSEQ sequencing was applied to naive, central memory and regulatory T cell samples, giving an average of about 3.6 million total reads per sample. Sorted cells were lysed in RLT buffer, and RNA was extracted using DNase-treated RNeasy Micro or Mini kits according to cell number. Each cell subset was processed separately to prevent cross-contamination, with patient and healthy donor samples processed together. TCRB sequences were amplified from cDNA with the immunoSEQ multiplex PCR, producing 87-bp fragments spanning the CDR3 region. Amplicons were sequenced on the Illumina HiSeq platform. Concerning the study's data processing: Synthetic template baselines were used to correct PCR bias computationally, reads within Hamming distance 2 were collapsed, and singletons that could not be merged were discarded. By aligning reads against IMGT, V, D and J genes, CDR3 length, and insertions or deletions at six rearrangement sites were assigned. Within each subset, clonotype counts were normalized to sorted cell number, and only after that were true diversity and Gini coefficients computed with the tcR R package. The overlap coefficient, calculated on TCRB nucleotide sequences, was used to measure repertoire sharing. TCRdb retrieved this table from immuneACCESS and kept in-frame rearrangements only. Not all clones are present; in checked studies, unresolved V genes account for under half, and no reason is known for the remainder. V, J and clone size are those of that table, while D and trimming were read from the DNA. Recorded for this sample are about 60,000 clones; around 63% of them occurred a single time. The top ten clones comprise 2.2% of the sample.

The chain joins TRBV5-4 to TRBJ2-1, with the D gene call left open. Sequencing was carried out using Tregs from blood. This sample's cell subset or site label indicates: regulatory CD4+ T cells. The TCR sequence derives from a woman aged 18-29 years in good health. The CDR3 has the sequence CASSLLLGSSDEQFF. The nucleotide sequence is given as TGTGCCAGCAGCTTGCTGCTAGGTAGCAGTGATGAGCAGTTCTTC.